This TCR beta chain was observed in a study of shared clonotypes between healthy human individuals (dated by TCRdb to about 2020). Background for the entire study: The cohort included three men and two women between 18 and 49 years of age. Libraries were prepared and TCR repertoires were sequenced by different laboratories using diverse techniques, in order to increase sequencing depth and limit assay-specific biases. For each donor, CD4 naive and CD4 memory were each run on three plates, CD8 naive on two plates, and CD8 memory on one plate. Per donor, leukapheresis produced somewhere between about 0.94 and 9 billion PBMCs. To estimate repertoire size and how much clonotype sharing occurs between individuals, the study deeply sequenced the blood TCR repertoires of several healthy adults. What the study reported, not specific to this receptor: Sampling was restricted to blood, and TCR repertoires in tissue are likely to differ from TCR repertoires in blood. Clonotypes shared by all four sorted-subset donors showed higher generation probabilities than non-shared clonotypes. Estimated clonotype richness was generally larger for naive than for memory subsets. Pairwise subsampling indicated that sequencing depth was expected to affect the degree of clonotype sharing among donors. Because the study included a small number of donors, the genetic and exposure-history diversity represented was limited. Incomplete sequencing was indicated by rarefaction of sorted-subset datasets, despite the large sequencing depth. Sharing across several donors was observed for 4.5% to 6.5% of naive CD4, under 4% of naive CD8, 2.3% of memory CD4, and over 0.3% of memory CD8 clonotypes.

CD8 naive samples were CD45RO-negative cells positively selected for CCR7, giving a CD45RA+CCR7+ population that excluded TemRA cells. The donors were healthy, HIV-negative adults with no recently reported acute infections or vaccinations. Every donor was a Caucasian adult living in Nashville, Tennessee, USA. Blood was obtained by leukapheresis, after which PBMCs were separated by Ficoll-Histopaque density gradient centrifugation and cryopreserved in liquid nitrogen vapor phase. Analytical flow cytometry was used to check the purity and quantity of every magnetically sorted T cell population. Genomic DNA was isolated from each sorted fraction and quantified by UV absorbance on a Nanodrop 2000c. Using the deep immunoSEQ assay, multiplex PCR amplified TCR CDR3 regions from genomic DNA. Genomic DNA extracted from each cell subset was distributed evenly over all wells of several immunoSEQ 96-well plates, and each plate served as one replicate. For sorted subsets, each replicate PCR was loaded with roughly 0.2 ug genomic DNA, equivalent to about 33,000 T cell genomes. The purified libraries were quantified using a Qubit 3.0 fluorometer, sized with a Bioanalyzer 2100, and then quantified again using the KAPA Library Quantification kit. Each immunoSEQ 96-well plate was sequenced on its own single-read 150-cycle Illumina NextSeq 550 flow cell. The published analysis was carried out like this. Because the immunoSEQ output held only junctional sequences and lacked quality scores, the filtering could not match the filtering applied to full-length reads. To assign V/J genes and CDR3, sequences were annotated against IMGT germline references using PyIR, a Python wrapper for IgBLAST v1.9. Any read was removed if the V/J assignment was weak (E-value above 1e-6), the CDR3 was missing, or the read contained stop codons, out-of-frame junctions, or ambiguous translated residues. V3J clonotypes were defined by identical inferred V gene, J gene, and CDR3 amino acid sequence. Percentage overlap between repertoires was calculated by dividing the number of shared unique clonotypes by the size of the smaller repertoire. RTK rarefaction, the Chao1 estimator, and Recon v2.1 estimates of unobserved clonotypes were used to assess repertoire richness. For all TCRbeta clonotypes obtained by the gDNA method from a handful of donors, generation probabilities were computed with OLGA. TCRdb provides this immuneACCESS table in a form limited to in-frame rearrangements. Some clones are lacking; in checked studies, under half of them reflect an unresolved V gene, and why the rest are absent is not known. V, J and clone size are those of that table, while D and trimming were read from the DNA. The sample includes around 580,000 clones, with roughly 98% observed a single time. The ten largest clones represent 0.3% of the sample.

As to this clone: Its target antigen remains unknown. No qualities accompany the bases; no much larger clone lies one base away.

Trimming at the junction amounts to 6 bases on V and 7 bases on J, and the germline ends lie 12 bases apart. The cysteine opens and the phenylalanine closes a CDR3 of 12 amino acids. The only DNA kept is the CDR3, 36 bases in frame from the first base. The germline V gene encodes CDR1 MNHNY and CDR2 SVGAGI (reference sequence). Sequenced material: naive CD8+ T cells sorted from blood. The cell subset or site label of this sample denotes: CD45RA+CCR7+. The clonotype originates from a man between 25 and 39 years old in good health. The sequence links TRBV6-6 to TRBJ1-1; the D gene is unclear. The CDR3 protein: CASSMLVFEAFF. The DNA sequence follows: TGTGCCAGCAGCATGCTAGTTTTTGAAGCTTTCTTT.